Presented here are 8 T cell receptor beta chains from one specimen sequenced in a study of shared clonotypes between healthy human individuals. Libraries were prepared by immunoSEQ multiplex PCR; TCRdb keeps only in-frame clonotypes and omits some of them. Of approximately 530,000 clones detected, roughly 95% appear once; the ten largest clones hold 0.064%. The material sequenced was naive CD4+ T cells sorted from blood. Subset: CD45RA+ positively selected. These receptor sequences come from a woman aged 25 to 39 in good health.

The J gene is TRBJ1-5, the V gene TRBV19; 9 nucleotides match TRBD1. CDR1 is LNHDA and CDR2 is SQIVND in the germline V gene (reference sequence). This CDR3 is 18 amino acids long. J lost 7 bases, V lost 0 bases, and 13 bases had no gene match. The CDR3 sequence: CASSIDLRTGVGRQPQHF. DNA of the CDR3: TGTGCCAGTAGTATAGATCTTCGGACAGGGGTCGGGCGGCAGCCCCAGCATTTT.

The rearrangement uses TRBV7-8 and TRBJ2-1; D not certain. V lost 4 bases to trimming and J lost 9 bases, with 10 bases between them. This CDR3 spans 12 amino acids. Germline-derived CDR1 and CDR2 are SGHVS and FQNEAQ. In nucleotides, the CDR3 is TGTGCCAGCAGCTCGGATGGCCGTGAGCAGTTCTTC. It is translated as CASSSDGREQFF.

V is TRBV4-2 and J is TRBJ2-7; 8 bases align to TRBD2. The V gene end was trimmed by 0 bases and the J gene end by 4 bases; junction bases not matched to a gene: 8. Germline CDR1 is LGHNA and CDR2 is YNFKEQ. The CDR3 sequence is 16 residues long. The DNA of the CDR3 is TGTGCCAGCAGCCAAGAGGGCGCGGGAGGCGTATACGAGCAGTACTTC. It yields the protein CASSQEGAGGVYEQYF.

The count of this clone is one. The rearrangement links TRBV21-1 to TRBJ2-7; TRBD1, the table's D call, was not compared with the DNA. TRBV21-1 is a recognized pseudogene. The CDR3 is made up of 18 amino acids. For the CDR3, the DNA is TGTGCCAGCAGACCCCCTGTGGGACAGTCGCTCGATGGTGGCGAGCAGTACTTC. As protein: CASRPPVGQSLDGGEQYF.

The sample holds one count of this clone. The rearrangement joins TRBV29-1 to TRBJ2-1; D is unclear. V gave up 4 bases and J gave up 9 bases, with 13 bases separating them. CDR3 length: 12 amino acids. Germline V gene sequence: CDR1 SQVTM, CDR2 ANQGSEA. CDR3: CSVAAFLSEQFF. The CDR3 bases are TGCAGCGTTGCAGCATTCCTAAGTGAGCAGTTCTTC.

The gene calls are TRBV5-1 and TRBJ2-1; TRBD2 aligns across 13 bases. J was trimmed by 4 bases and V by 3 bases; bases with no gene match: 10. CDR3 length: 18 residues. CDR1 is SGHRS and CDR2 is YFSETQ in the germline V gene. The CDR3 coding sequence is TGCGCCAGCAGCTGGCGGACTAGCGGGAGTAGGGGTTACAATGAGCAGTTCTTC. Its protein product is CASSWRTSGSRGYNEQFF. The full variable domain, completed using reference TRBV5-1 and TRBJ2-1, is KAGVTQTPRYLIKTRGQQVTLSCSPISGHRSVSWYQQTPGQGLQFLFEYFSETQRNKGNFPGRFSGRQFSNSRSEMNVSTLELGDSALYLCASSWRTSGSRGYNEQFFGPGTRLTVL.

The chain is built from TRBV6-5 and TRBJ2-2; TRBD1 matches 7 bases. Germline loops: CDR1 MNHEY, CDR2 SVGAGI. The trim removed 8 bases at V and 2 bases at J, leaving 2 bases unmatched. The CDR3 covers 13 residues. Here the CDR3 reads CASRDSNTGELFF. The CDR3 DNA reads TGTGCCAGCCGGGACAGCAACACCGGGGAGCTGTTTTTT.

J is TRBJ1-5 and V is TRBV28, with TRBD1 matching over 8 bases. With V trimmed by 11 bases and J by 0 bases, 6 bases remained unmatched. Germline CDR1 and CDR2: MDHEN and SYDVKM. This CDR3 is built from 14 residues. CDR3 sequence reads: CAGGTGGSNQPQHF. In DNA form, the CDR3 reads TGTGCCGGGGGCACAGGGGGTAGCAATCAGCCCCAGCATTTT.